What follows are 20 T cell receptor beta chains derived from one specimen sequenced in a study of CD8 T cells in ankylosing spondylitis. No antigens are known for them. Study-wide findings and caveats: Ankylosing spondylitis blood appeared to be characterized by a TCR beta motif of eight or nine highly homologous variants.

TCRdb called the 5' RACE reads again in MiXCR, with one record for every CDR3 protein. The table records 750,000 to 850,000 distinct CDR3 sequences, roughly 10% of them present only once. The sequencing input was blood, either unsorted or a sorted T cell fraction (not recorded which). The receptors come from a male donor with ankylosing spondylitis.

V gene TRBV6-1 combines with J gene TRBJ2-6; D call uncertain. Germline V gene lookup returns CDR1 MNHNS and CDR2 SASEGT. CDR3 length: 15 amino acids. Trimming shortened V by 6 bases and J by 4 bases, and 13 bases separated the two germline ends. The CDR3 reads CASSPYGSGANVLTF. The CDR3 DNA follows: TGTGCCAGCAGCCCGTACGGGTCGGGGGCCAACGTCCTGACTTTC.

This chain links TRBV11-1 with TRBJ2-2, with D tentatively TRBD1 (6 bases). Trimming took off 10 bases at V and 1 base at J, with 22 bases between the two ends. Germline CDR1 and CDR2: SGHAT and FQDESV (reference sequence). The CDR3 contains 17 residues. In nucleotides, the CDR3 is TGTGCCACTCGGGACACCAAGACTACATGGAACACCGGGGAGCTGTTTTTT. Residues: CATRDTKTTWNTGELFF.

A few counts support this clonotype. This chain connects TRBV2 to TRBJ2-5; TRBD2 agrees at 10 bases. The CDR3 consists of 15 residues. Germline-derived CDR1 and CDR2 are SNHLY and FYNNEI. V lost 2 bases to trimming and J lost 3 bases; unmatched junction nucleotides: 3. CDR3 DNA sequence: TGTGCCAGCAGTGAAAGCCTAGCGGGAGAAGAGACCCAGTACTTC. Protein: CASSESLAGEETQYF.

This chain links TRBV5-1 with TRBJ2-2; D unresolved. The CDR3 runs to 14 residues. Germline V gene data show CDR1 as SGHRS and CDR2 as YFSETQ. V gave up 2 bases and J gave up 7 bases, with 12 bases separating them. CDR3 DNA sequence: TGCGCCAGCAGCTTCGACGGAGTAGTCGGGGAGCTGTTTTTT. As protein: CASSFDGVVGELFF.

In this sample, this clonotype turned up a few times. V usage is TRBV6-2 or TRBV6-3 and J usage is TRBJ2-1; 12 bases fit TRBD2. This CDR3 comprises 16 residues. The germline V gene encodes CDR1 MNHEY and CDR2 SVGEGT. V was pared by 3 bases and J by 5 bases, with 5 bases of the junction left unmatched. The CDR3 DNA reads as TGTGCCAGCAGTTATCTAGCGGGGGGGACCGACAATGAGCAGTTCTTC. It is translated as CASSYLAGGTDNEQFF.

CDR3 nucleotide sequence: TGTGCCAGCAGCTTCTTGCGGGGGCGGCAGAGCTCCTACAATGAGCAGTTCTTC. As protein: CASSFLRGRQSSYNEQFF. The chain carries TRBV11-2 and TRBJ2-1; possible D gene TRBD2, 7 bases. The CDR3 totals 18 residues. CDR1 SGHAT and CDR2 FQNNGV come from the germline V gene. Trimming stripped 3 bases from V and 0 bases from J, with 18 bases between.

The chain couples TRBV20-1 to TRBJ2-7, with 7 bases aligning to TRBD1. Germline loops: CDR1 DFQATT, CDR2 SNEGSKA (reference sequence). The junction had 6 bases not matched to a gene; V was cut back by 7 bases and J by 0 bases. The CDR3 is 13 residues long. The DNA for the CDR3 is TGCAGTGTCCGGGACAGTTTCTCCTACGAGCAGTACTTC. It codes for CSVRDSFSYEQYF.

The table lists this clonotype with many counts. V gene TRBV7-2 combines with J gene TRBJ1-2, with a weak D call TRBD1 (6 bases). Trimming cost V 3 bases and J 2 bases, with 13 bases left between them. Germline V gene data show CDR1 as SGHTA and CDR2 as FQGNSA. The CDR3 is made up of 15 amino acids. The CDR3 sequence: CASSFSPGQNYGYTF. The CDR3 DNA reads as TGTGCCAGCAGCTTCAGTCCGGGACAAAACTATGGCTACACCTTC.

In this sample, this clonotype turned up a few times. The chain joins TRBV20-1 to TRBJ2-7, with TRBD1 matching 8 bases. The CDR3 covers 13 residues. From germline, CDR1 is DFQATT and CDR2 SNEGSKA (reference sequence). The CDR3 protein is CRALDRATYEQYF. Here the CDR3 DNA reads TGCAGGGCATTGGACAGGGCGACCTACGAGCAGTACTTC.

This clonotype has ten or more counts. In nucleotides, the CDR3 is TGTGCCAGCAGCTTCGGTCATAGCTCCTACGAGCAGTACTTC. Translated: CASSFGHSSYEQYF. The chain joins TRBV7-2 to TRBJ2-7, with D unresolved. The CDR3 has 14 residues. From germline, CDR1 is SGHTA and CDR2 FQGNSA. Trimming stripped 3 bases from V and 0 bases from J, with 9 bases between.

This clonotype has more than one count but fewer than ten. The rearrangement uses TRBV7-9 and TRBJ2-5; D possibly corresponds to TRBD1 (6 bases). Trimming took off 0 bases at V and 7 bases at J, with 12 bases between the two ends. CDR3 length: 14 amino acids. Germline CDR1 SEHNR, CDR2 FQNEAQ (reference sequence). The CDR3 DNA reads as TGTGCCAGCAGCTTAGCAGGGGGAGCGGCGACCCAGTACTTC. Translated: CASSLAGGAATQYF.

As concerns this clonotype: A read error is possible here, since a much larger clone lies one base away. This chain links TRBV29-1 with TRBJ1-1; D ambiguous. The CDR3 consists of 13 residues. Germline V gene data show CDR1 as SQVTM and CDR2 as ANQGSEA. CDR3 in DNA: TGCAGCGCAGGCCCGGGGTTGAACGCTGAAGCTTTCTTT. Residues: CSAGPGLNAEAFF.

This clonotype has only a few counts. V gene TRBV20-1 combines with J gene TRBJ1-5; D possibly corresponds to TRBD1 (5 bases). The CDR3 sequence is 15 residues long. With 1 base removed from V and 4 bases from J, the gap between germline ends came to 14 bases. Germline CDR1 is DFQATT and CDR2 is SNEGSKA (reference sequence). The CDR3 DNA is TGCAGTGCTAGAGTCTTAACAGGAGGGAATCAGCCCCAGCATTTT. Translated: CSARVLTGGNQPQHF.

This clonotype was detected only a few times. The chain links TRBV20-1 to TRBJ2-7; D unclear. V dropped 6 bases and J dropped 7 bases, with 13 bases sitting between them. Germline-derived CDR1 and CDR2 are DFQATT and SNEGSKA (reference sequence). This CDR3 has 11 amino acids. The chain's CDR3 is CSAPDPSEQYF. In DNA, the CDR3 is TGCAGTGCCCCGGACCCCTCAGAGCAGTACTTC.

At least ten counts were recorded for this clonotype. This rearrangement joins TRBV4-1 to TRBJ2-3; 11 nucleotides line up with TRBD1. Germline V CDR1 and CDR2: MGHRA, YSYEKL. The CDR3 totals 16 residues. J lost 3 bases, V lost 5 bases, and 7 bases had no gene match. CDR3 loop: CASSLDGTGGTDTQYF. CDR3 coding DNA: TGCGCCAGCAGCTTAGATGGGACAGGGGGGACAGATACGCAGTATTTT.

The chain recombines TRBV20-1 with TRBJ1-1; weak D call: TRBD1 (5 bases). This CDR3 is 10 amino acids long. Looked up from germline, CDR1 is DFQATT and CDR2 is SNEGSKA (reference sequence). Deletions cut 5 bases from V and 9 bases from J, with 10 bases between. CDR3 nucleotide sequence: TGCAGTGCTCAGTGGGGGAAAGCTTTCTTT. Translation: CSAQWGKAFF.

This clonotype was observed many times. This rearrangement joins TRBV11-2 to TRBJ2-7; the match to TRBD2 covers 12 bases. After removal of 1 base from V and 3 bases from J, the junction contained 7 bases not matched to a gene. The CDR3 consists of 17 residues. Germline lookup yields CDR1 SGHAT and CDR2 FQNNGV. CDR3 DNA sequence: TGTGCCAGCAGCTTAGCCTCGGGACTAGCGGGTTACTACGAGCAGTACTTC. Protein sequence: CASSLASGLAGYYEQYF.

This clonotype was detected only a few times. The gene calls are TRBV27 and TRBJ2-3; 8 bases align to TRBD2. CDR1 is MNHEY and CDR2 is SMNVEV in the germline V gene (reference sequence). J was trimmed by 4 bases and V by 3 bases; bases with no gene match: 9. This CDR3 spans 16 amino acids. The CDR3 DNA reads as TGTGCCAGCAGTTTCATTTCCGGGACTAGTTCAGATACGCAGTATTTT. This gives the protein CASSFISGTSSDTQYF.

The chain is built from TRBV20-1 and TRBJ2-3, with 7 bases aligning to TRBD2. The CDR3 sequence is 16 residues long. Trimming at V came to 3 bases and at J to 3 bases, leaving 12 bases not matched to a gene. CDR1 is DFQATT, CDR2 SNEGSKA, per germline (reference sequence). The CDR3 nucleotides are TGCAGTGCTAGGGCCGCGGGCGGGAGCGCAACAGATACGCAGTATTTT. This encodes CSARAAGGSATDTQYF.

This clonotype showed up just a few times. The V call is TRBV6-1, the J call TRBJ2-1; 10 bases fit TRBD2. The length of the CDR3 is 17 residues. Germline V gives CDR1 MNHNS, CDR2 SASEGT. J lost 0 bases, V lost 2 bases, and 4 bases had no gene match. Written as DNA, the CDR3 is TGTGCCAGCAGTGAAAGACTAGCGGGTGCCTCCTACAATGAGCAGTTCTTC. It yields the protein CASSERLAGASYNEQFF.